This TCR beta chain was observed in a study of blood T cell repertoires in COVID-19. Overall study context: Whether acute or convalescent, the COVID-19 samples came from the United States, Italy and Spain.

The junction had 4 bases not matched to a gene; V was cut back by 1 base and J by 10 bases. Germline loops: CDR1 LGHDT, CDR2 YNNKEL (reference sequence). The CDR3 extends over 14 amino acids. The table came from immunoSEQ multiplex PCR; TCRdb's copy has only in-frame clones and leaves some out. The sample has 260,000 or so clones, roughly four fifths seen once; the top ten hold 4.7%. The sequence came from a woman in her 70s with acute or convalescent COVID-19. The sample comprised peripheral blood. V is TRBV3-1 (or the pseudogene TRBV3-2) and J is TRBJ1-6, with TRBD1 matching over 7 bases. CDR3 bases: TGTGCCAGCAGCCAAGTGCAGGGGGAATCACCCCTCCACTTT. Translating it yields CASSQVQGESPLHF.